This T cell receptor (beta chain) was sequenced during a study of blood T cell repertoires in COVID-19. Study as a whole: Researchers got acute and convalescent COVID-19 samples from the United States, Italy and Spain. In each case, the material was cDNA or gDNA derived from T cells, B-cell-depleted T cells, or PBMCs.

Original processing notes: Amplification of reference gene primers was used by the study to estimate nucleated cell counts. Libraries were prepared by immunoSEQ multiplex PCR; TCRdb keeps only in-frame clonotypes and omits some of them. Clone size and the V and J calls come from that table; the DNA yielded D and trimming. The sample records just over 75,000 clones, approximately 80% being singletons. CDR3 length: 16 amino acids. With V trimmed by 3 bases and J by 1 base, 6 bases remained unmatched. In germline, CDR1 is WSHSY, CDR2 SAAADI. The chain carries TRBV10-2 and TRBJ2-3, with 8 nucleotides matching TRBD2. This TCR was recovered from a man aged 55-75 years with active or convalescent COVID-19. The sample was peripheral blood. The CDR3 sequence: CASSDLTSVGTDTQYF. CDR3 nucleotide sequence: TGCGCCAGCAGTGATCTGACTAGCGTAGGCACAGATACGCAGTATTTT.